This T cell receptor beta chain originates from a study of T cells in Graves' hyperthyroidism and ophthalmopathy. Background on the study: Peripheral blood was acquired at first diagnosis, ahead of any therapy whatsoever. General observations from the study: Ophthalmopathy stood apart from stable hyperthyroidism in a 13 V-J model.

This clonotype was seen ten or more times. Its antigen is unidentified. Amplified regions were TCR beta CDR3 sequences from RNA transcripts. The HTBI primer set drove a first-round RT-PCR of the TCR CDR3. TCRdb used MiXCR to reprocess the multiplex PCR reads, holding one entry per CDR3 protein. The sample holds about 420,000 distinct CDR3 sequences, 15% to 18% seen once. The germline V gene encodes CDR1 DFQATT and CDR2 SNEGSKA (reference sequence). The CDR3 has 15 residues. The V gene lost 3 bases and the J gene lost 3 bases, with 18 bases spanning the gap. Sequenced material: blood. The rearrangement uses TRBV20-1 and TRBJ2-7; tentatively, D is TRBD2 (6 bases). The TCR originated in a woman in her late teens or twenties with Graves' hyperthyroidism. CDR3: CSASPFRDGSYEQYF. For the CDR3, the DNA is TGCAGTGCTAGTCCCTTTCGGGACGGGAGCTACGAGCAGTACTTC.